Listed below are T cell receptor beta chains from one sample, sequenced in a study of early T cells in non-severe SARS-CoV-2 infection. MiXCR, run by TCRdb on the 5' RACE reads, gives a single entry per CDR3 protein. There are about 50,000 distinct CDR3 sequences in the sample; under 7% occur only once, and 2.8% lies in the top ten. Material: whole blood, obtained at baseline. The receptors stem from an adult who was a healthcare worker with PCR-confirmed SARS-CoV-2 infection or an uninfected control (not recorded which). Both conserved end residues are part of each CDR3. The D gene is left open where the match is weak. Clone size is not always given. Where it is, it says once, few, many or a class for expanded clones.

V: TRBV12-3/TRBV12-4; size: .; J: TRBJ1-3; D: .; DNA: TGTGCCAGCACCTGGGGGGGGCCTAGCTCTGGAAACACCATATATTTT; CDR3: CASTWGGPSSGNTIYF
V: TRBV21-1; size: .; J: TRBJ2-5; D: .; DNA: TGTGCCACTCCGGGACAGGGGAGAGAGACCCAGTACTTC; CDR3: CATPGQGRETQYF
V: TRBV12-3/TRBV12-4; size: many; J: TRBJ2-1; D: .; DNA: TGTGCCAGCAGCCCAAGAGGACCGACACTGAGGAATGAGCAGTTCTTC; CDR3: CASSPRGPTLRNEQFF
V: TRBV5-5; size: many; J: TRBJ1-2; D: .; DNA: TGTGCCAGCAGCGCGGACACCTATGGCTACACCTTC; CDR3: CASSADTYGYTF
V: TRBV15; size: .; J: TRBJ2-5; D: TRBD1; DNA: TGTGCCACCAGCAGACGGGACAGAGGAGAGACCCAGTACTTC; CDR3: CATSRRDRGETQYF
V: TRBV6-5; size: few; J: TRBJ2-3; D: TRBD2; DNA: TGTGCCAGCAGTTCCCGACTAGCCAAGCAGTATTTT; CDR3: CASSSRLAKQYF
V: TRBV2; size: many; J: TRBJ1-5; D: .; DNA: TGTGCCAGCAGTGGACAGCTAGGTCAGCCCCAGCATTTT; CDR3: CASSGQLGQPQHF
V: TRBV6-2/TRBV6-3; size: few; J: TRBJ1-6; D: .; DNA: TGTGCCAGCATCCGGGACTATAATTCACCCCTCCACTTT; CDR3: CASIRDYNSPLHF
V: TRBV6-2/TRBV6-3; size: many; J: TRBJ2-1; D: .; DNA: TGTGCCAGCAGTTCCGGGGGGCCCTTCTCTGAGCAGTTCTTC; CDR3: CASSSGGPFSEQFF
V: TRBV10-2; size: .; J: TRBJ1-2; D: .; DNA: TGCGCCAGCGAGGAAGGAGACGGTCCTGTTTATGGCTACACCTTC; CDR3: CASEEGDGPVYGYTF
V: TRBV6-6; size: many; J: TRBJ2-2; D: .; DNA: TGTGCCAGCAGTTACGATTTCTCCGGGGAGCTGTTTTTT; CDR3: CASSYDFSGELFF
V: TRBV27; size: many; J: TRBJ2-5; D: .; DNA: TGTGCCAGCAGTTCGTGGACAGCTCAAGAGACCCAGTACTTC; CDR3: CASSSWTAQETQYF
V: TRBV3-1; size: few; J: TRBJ1-5; D: TRBD1; DNA: TGTGCCAGCAGCCAGGCTGGACAGGGCAATCAGCCCCAGCATTTT; CDR3: CASSQAGQGNQPQHF
V: TRBV7-2; size: many; J: TRBJ1-2; D: TRBD1; DNA: TGTGCCAGCAGCCTCGTCCGGGTCGGGACAGGGTCGACAGCGAATGGCTACACCTTC; CDR3: CASSLVRVGTGSTANGYTF
V: TRBV7-6; size: .; J: TRBJ2-7; D: TRBD2; DNA: TGTGCCAGCAGCTTAGGACCGTCGGCGGGGGTTGAGCAGTACTTC; CDR3: CASSLGPSAGVEQYF
V: TRBV11-2; size: many; J: TRBJ2-1; D: .; DNA: TGTGCCAGCAGCGACATTAACTCCTACAATGAGCAGTTCTTC; CDR3: CASSDINSYNEQFF
V: TRBV11-2; size: few; J: TRBJ2-5; D: .; DNA: TGTGCCAGCAGCTTAGCCGCTCCTCAAGAGACCCAGTACTTC; CDR3: CASSLAAPQETQYF
V: TRBV7-9; size: few; J: TRBJ2-1; D: .; DNA: TGTGCCAGCAGCGGGCACACCGGGTTCTTC; CDR3: CASSGHTGFF
V: TRBV7-6; size: many; J: TRBJ1-4; D: .; DNA: TGTGCCAGCAGCTTAAGTCCGGGACGGACTAATGAAAAACTGTTTTTT; CDR3: CASSLSPGRTNEKLFF
V: TRBV18; size: few; J: TRBJ2-7; D: .; DNA: TGTGCCAGCTCACCGGTCGGTGGGAACGACGAGCAGTACTTC; CDR3: CASSPVGGNDEQYF
V: TRBV5-4; size: few; J: TRBJ2-3; D: TRBD2; DNA: TGTGCCAGCAGCTTGGACGGGCGGGGGTCAACCACAGATACGCAGTATTTT; CDR3: CASSLDGRGSTTDTQYF
V: TRBV19; size: few; J: TRBJ1-5; D: .; DNA: TGTGCCAGTAGTATAGGAGGACGCGGCGGGCCCCAGCATTTT; CDR3: CASSIGGRGGPQHF
V: TRBV20-1; size: .; J: TRBJ2-2; D: TRBD2; DNA: TGCAGTGCTAGAGGACCCCTAGCGGGGGCGAACACCGGGGAGCTGTTTTTT; CDR3: CSARGPLAGANTGELFF
V: TRBV6-6; size: many; J: TRBJ2-3; D: .; DNA: TGTGCCAGCAGTTACAGGAGTCCTAGCACAGATACGCAGTATTTT; CDR3: CASSYRSPSTDTQYF
V: TRBV12-3/TRBV12-4; size: many; J: TRBJ2-3; D: .; DNA: TGTGCCAGCAGTTCGGGACCCCCAGATACGCAGTATTTT; CDR3: CASSSGPPDTQYF
V: TRBV7-9; size: many; J: TRBJ1-6; D: .; DNA: TGTGCCAGTCCATTAGGGCCAGGGCGATCACCCCTCCACTTT; CDR3: CASPLGPGRSPLHF
V: TRBV30; size: many; J: TRBJ2-3; D: TRBD1; DNA: TGTGCCTGGAAGGGACAGGGGCCAGATACGCAGTATTTT; CDR3: CAWKGQGPDTQYF
V: TRBV6-5; size: few; J: TRBJ2-5; D: .; DNA: TGTGCCAGCAGTTACTCGAGGAGGGCTAGCGAGACCCAGTACTTC; CDR3: CASSYSRRASETQYF
V: TRBV9; size: many; J: TRBJ2-3; D: .; DNA: TGTGCCAGGAACGGGACCTACACAGATACGCAGTATTTT; CDR3: CARNGTYTDTQYF
V: TRBV5-4; size: .; J: TRBJ1-1; D: .; DNA: TGTGCCAGCAGCCCAGGCCTTACAGGGTTTATGGGAAAAGTCGAAGCTTTCTTT; CDR3: CASSPGLTGFMGKVEAFF
V: TRBV12-3/TRBV12-4; size: .; J: TRBJ1-2; D: .; DNA: TGTGCCAGCACCCCGGACAGCGCTAACTATGGCTACACCTTC; CDR3: CASTPDSANYGYTF
V: TRBV12-3/TRBV12-4; size: many; J: TRBJ1-6; D: .; DNA: TGTGCCAGCAGTTTAGACGGACCCAATTCACCCCTCCACTTT; CDR3: CASSLDGPNSPLHF
V: TRBV12-3/TRBV12-4; size: .; J: TRBJ2-7; D: TRBD1; DNA: TGTGCCAGCAGTTCAACAGGACAGGGCTCCTACGAGCAGTACTTC; CDR3: CASSSTGQGSYEQYF
V: TRBV11-3; size: .; J: TRBJ2-1; D: TRBD2; DNA: TGTGCCAGCAGCCCCTCGGCTAGCGGGGTAAATGAGCAGTTCTTC; CDR3: CASSPSASGVNEQFF
V: TRBV13; size: many; J: TRBJ1-1; D: TRBD1; DNA: TGTGCCAGCAGCTTCTACGGGACAGGGGGGAACACTGAAGCTTTCTTT; CDR3: CASSFYGTGGNTEAFF
V: TRBV6-2/TRBV6-3; size: few; J: TRBJ2-1; D: .; DNA: TGTGCCGCCAATCCGGATTCCCACAATGAGCAGTTCTTC; CDR3: CAANPDSHNEQFF
V: TRBV7-9; size: .; J: TRBJ1-2; D: .; DNA: TGTGCCAGCGGCTACCAACAGGGAGGGTATGGCTACACCTTC; CDR3: CASGYQQGGYGYTF
V: TRBV7-2; size: many; J: TRBJ2-1; D: TRBD2; DNA: TGTGCCAGCAGCCCAGGAGGGGCTAGCGGGGGGGCCAATGAGCAGTTCTTC; CDR3: CASSPGGASGGANEQFF
V: TRBV6-6; size: many; J: TRBJ1-1; D: TRBD1; DNA: TGTGCCAGCAGCTCTTCGGGACAGGAGACTGAAGCTTTCTTT; CDR3: CASSSSGQETEAFF
V: TRBV7-9; size: many; J: TRBJ1-4; D: .; DNA: TGTGCCAGCAGCCCTGACGGAAGGGCGACCGAAAAACTGTTTTTT; CDR3: CASSPDGRATEKLFF
V: TRBV12-3/TRBV12-4; size: many; J: TRBJ2-1; D: TRBD2; DNA: TGTGCCAGCAGTCCGTTACCCGGGACTACCTACAATGAGCAGTTCTTC; CDR3: CASSPLPGTTYNEQFF